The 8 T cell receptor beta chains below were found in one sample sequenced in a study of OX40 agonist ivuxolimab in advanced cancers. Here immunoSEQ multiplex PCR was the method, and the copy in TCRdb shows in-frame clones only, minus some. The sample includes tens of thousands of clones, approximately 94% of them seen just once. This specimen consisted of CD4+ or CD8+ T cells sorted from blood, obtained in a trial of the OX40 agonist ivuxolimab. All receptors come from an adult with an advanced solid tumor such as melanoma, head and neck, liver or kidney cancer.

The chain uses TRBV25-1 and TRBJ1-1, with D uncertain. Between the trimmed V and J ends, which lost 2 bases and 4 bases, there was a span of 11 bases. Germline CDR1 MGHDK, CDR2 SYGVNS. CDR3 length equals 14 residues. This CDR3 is CASSEHNEVTEAFF. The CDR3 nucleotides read TGTGCCAGCAGTGAACATAATGAGGTCACTGAAGCTTTCTTT.

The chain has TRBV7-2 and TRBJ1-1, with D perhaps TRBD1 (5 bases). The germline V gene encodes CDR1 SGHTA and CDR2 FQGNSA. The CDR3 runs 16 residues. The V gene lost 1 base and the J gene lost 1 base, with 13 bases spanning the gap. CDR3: CASSLDVGVGNTEAFF. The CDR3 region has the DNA TGTGCCAGCAGCTTAGATGTAGGGGTGGGGAACACTGAAGCTTTCTTT.

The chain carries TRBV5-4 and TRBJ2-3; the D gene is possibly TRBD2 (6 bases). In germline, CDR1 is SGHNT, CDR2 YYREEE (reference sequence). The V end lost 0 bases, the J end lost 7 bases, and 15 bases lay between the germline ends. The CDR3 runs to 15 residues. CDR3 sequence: CASSLAGGIRNTQYF. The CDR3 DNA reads TGTGCCAGCAGCTTGGCCGGCGGGATCAGGAATACGCAGTATTTT.

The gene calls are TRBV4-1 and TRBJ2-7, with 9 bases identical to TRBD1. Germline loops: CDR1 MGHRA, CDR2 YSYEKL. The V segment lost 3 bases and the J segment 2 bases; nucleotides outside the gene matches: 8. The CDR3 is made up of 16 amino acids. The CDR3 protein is CASSHEPGTGTYEQYF. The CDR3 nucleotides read TGCGCCAGCAGCCATGAACCCGGGACAGGGACCTACGAGCAGTACTTC.

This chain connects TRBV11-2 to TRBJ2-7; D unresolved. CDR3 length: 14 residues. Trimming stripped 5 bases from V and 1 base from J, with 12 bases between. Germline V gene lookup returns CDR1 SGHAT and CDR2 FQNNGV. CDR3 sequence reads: CASSPWTLSYEQYF. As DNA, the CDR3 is TGTGCCAGCAGCCCGTGGACCCTTTCCTACGAGCAGTACTTC. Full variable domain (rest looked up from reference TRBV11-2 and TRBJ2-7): EAGVAQSPRYKIIEKRQSVAFWCNPISGHATLYWYQQILGQGPKLLIQFQNNGVVDDSQLPKDRFSAERLKGVDSTLKIQPAKLEDSAVYLCASSPWTLSYEQYFGPGTRLTVT.

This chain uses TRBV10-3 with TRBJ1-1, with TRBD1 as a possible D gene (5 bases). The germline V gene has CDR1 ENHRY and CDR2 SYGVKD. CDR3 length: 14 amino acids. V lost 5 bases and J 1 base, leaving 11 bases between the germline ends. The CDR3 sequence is CAISPGHRNTEAFF. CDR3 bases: TGTGCCATCAGTCCCGGACATAGGAACACTGAAGCTTTCTTT.

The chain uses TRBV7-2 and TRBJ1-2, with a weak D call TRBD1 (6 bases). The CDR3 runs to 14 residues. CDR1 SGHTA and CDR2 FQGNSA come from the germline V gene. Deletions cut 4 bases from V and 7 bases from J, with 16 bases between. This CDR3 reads CASSSVGGFSGYTF. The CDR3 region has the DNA TGTGCCAGCAGCTCTGTAGGGGGATTCAGTGGCTACACCTTC.

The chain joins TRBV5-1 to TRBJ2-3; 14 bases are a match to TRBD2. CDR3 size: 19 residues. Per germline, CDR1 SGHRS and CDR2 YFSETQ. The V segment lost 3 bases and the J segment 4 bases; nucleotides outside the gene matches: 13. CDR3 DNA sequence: TGCGCCAGCAGCTGGGGGACTAGCGGGAGACTAGGGAGCGCAGATACGCAGTATTTT. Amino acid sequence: CASSWGTSGRLGSADTQYF.